Sequencing of this T cell receptor beta chain was carried out in a study of cytomegalovirus exposure and HLA in healthy donors. The PCR had 60 Vbeta and 13 Jbeta primers. TCRdb's table, derived via immunoSEQ multiplex PCR, lists solely in-frame clones and lacks some. This table lists 160,000 or so clones. Regarding this clone: Its antigen is still unknown.

The V end lost 7 bases, the J end lost 3 bases, and 8 bases lay between the germline ends. The germline V gene has CDR1 SGDLS and CDR2 YYNGEE. CDR3 size: 12 residues. General study results and limits: Prior analysis indicated that the majority of TCR beta V segments exhibited productivity approximately 87% or approximately 30% of the time. TCR beta chains numbering some 160 were designated cytomegalovirus-associated.

This clonotype originated in a man aged 25 to 40 in good health and CMV-seronegative. The sequenced sample consisted of PBMCs. The chain links TRBV9 to TRBJ2-1, with a weak D call TRBD2 (6 bases). The CDR3 DNA reads TGTGCCAGCGGGACTGGCTACAATGAGCAGTTCTTC. This codes for CASGTGYNEQFF.